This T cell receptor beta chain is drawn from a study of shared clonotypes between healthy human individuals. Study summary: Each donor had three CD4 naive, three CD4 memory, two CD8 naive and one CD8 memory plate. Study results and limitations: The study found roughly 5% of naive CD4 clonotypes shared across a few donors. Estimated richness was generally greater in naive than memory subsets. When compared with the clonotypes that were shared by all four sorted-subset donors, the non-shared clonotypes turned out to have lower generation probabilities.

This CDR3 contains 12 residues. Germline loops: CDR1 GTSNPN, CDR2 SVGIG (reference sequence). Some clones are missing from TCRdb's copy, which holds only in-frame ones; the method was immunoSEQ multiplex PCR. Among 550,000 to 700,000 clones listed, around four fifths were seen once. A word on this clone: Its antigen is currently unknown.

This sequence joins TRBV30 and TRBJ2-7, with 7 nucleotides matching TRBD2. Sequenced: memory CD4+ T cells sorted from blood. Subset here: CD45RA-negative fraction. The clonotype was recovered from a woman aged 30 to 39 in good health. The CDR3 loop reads CAFGDYAYEQYF. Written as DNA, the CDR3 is TGTGCTTTTGGGGACTACGCCTACGAGCAGTACTTC.